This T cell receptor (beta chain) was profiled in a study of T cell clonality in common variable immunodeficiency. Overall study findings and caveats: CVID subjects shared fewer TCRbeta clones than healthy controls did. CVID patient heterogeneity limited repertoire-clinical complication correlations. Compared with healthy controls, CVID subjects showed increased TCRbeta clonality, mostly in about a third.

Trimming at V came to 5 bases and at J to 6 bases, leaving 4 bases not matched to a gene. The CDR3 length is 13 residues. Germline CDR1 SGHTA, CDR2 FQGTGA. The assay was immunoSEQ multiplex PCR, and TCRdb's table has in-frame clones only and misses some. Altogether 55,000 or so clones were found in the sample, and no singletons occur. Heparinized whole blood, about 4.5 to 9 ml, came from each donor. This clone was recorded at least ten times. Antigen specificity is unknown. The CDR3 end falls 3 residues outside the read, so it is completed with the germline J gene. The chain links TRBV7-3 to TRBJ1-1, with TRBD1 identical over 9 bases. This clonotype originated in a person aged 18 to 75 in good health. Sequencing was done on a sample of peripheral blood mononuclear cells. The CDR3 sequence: CASSPDRGAEAFF. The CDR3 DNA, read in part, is TGTGCCAGCAGCCCGGACAGGGGTGCTGAA.